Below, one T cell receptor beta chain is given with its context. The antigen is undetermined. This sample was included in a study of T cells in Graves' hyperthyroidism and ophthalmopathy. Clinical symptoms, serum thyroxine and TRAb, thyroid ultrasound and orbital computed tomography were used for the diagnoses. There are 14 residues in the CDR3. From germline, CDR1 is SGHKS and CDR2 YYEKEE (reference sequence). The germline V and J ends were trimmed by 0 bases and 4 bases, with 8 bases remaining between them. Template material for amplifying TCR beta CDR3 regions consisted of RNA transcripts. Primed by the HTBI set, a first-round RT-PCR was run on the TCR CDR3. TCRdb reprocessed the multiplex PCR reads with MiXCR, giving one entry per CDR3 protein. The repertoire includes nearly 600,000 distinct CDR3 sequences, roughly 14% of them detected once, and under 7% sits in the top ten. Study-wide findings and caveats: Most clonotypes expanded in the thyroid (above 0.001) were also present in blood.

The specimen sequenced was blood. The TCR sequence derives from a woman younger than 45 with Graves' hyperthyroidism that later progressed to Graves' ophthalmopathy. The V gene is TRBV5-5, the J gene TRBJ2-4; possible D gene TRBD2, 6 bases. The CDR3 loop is CASSLAREKNIQYF. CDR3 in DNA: TGTGCCAGCAGCTTGGCCCGGGAGAAAAACATTCAGTACTTC.